A single sample gave rise to the 5 T cell receptor beta chains below, sequenced in a study of CD8 T cells in ankylosing spondylitis. These receptors have no identified antigens. TCRdb ran MiXCR on the 5' RACE reads and lists one entry per CDR3 protein. The sample includes some 130,000 distinct CDR3 sequences, about 15% of them seen just once. Notes on the study in general: It appeared that ankylosing spondylitis blood was characterized by a TCR beta motif of about eight highly homologous variants.

The sequenced sample consisted of blood, either unsorted or a sorted T cell fraction (not recorded which). These receptors originate from a male donor with ankylosing spondylitis.

In this sample, this clonotype turned up many times. The rearrangement joins TRBV10-3 to TRBJ1-6; D might be TRBD1 (5 bases). Trimming shortened V by 0 bases and J by 10 bases, and 10 bases separated the two germline ends. The CDR3 is made up of 14 amino acids. Germline CDR1 reads ENHRY; CDR2 reads SYGVKD. Written as DNA, the CDR3 is TGTGCCATCAGTGAGTCCCAGGGAATCTCACCCCTCCACTTT. Its translation is CAISESQGISPLHF.

This clonotype appeared a single time. CDR3: CASSQDTGGNTEAFF. Written as DNA, the CDR3 is TGCGCCAGCAGCCAAGATACAGGGGGGAACACTGAAGCTTTCTTT. This chain joins TRBV4-1 and TRBJ1-1, with 8 bases aligning to TRBD1. V lost 0 bases, J lost 1 base, and 1 base stayed unmatched. Germline V lookup: CDR1 MGHRA, CDR2 YSYEKL. This CDR3 is built from 15 residues.

This clonotype has a single count. The chain is built from TRBV7-3 and TRBJ1-1, with D perhaps TRBD1 (6 bases). V lost 0 bases and J 4 bases, leaving 12 bases between the germline ends. Germline assignment: CDR1 SGHTA and CDR2 FQGTGA. The CDR3 length is 15 residues. CDR3 region: CASSLTGAGSTEAFF. The DNA of the CDR3 is TGTGCCAGCAGCTTAACGGGGGCAGGGTCCACTGAAGCTTTCTTT.

CDR3 nucleotide sequence: TGTGCCAGCAGTTTAGGTATGCGGGAGCAGTACTTC. Protein: CASSLGMREQYF. This chain uses TRBV28 with TRBJ2-7; D gene uncertain. The V gene lost 2 bases and the J gene lost 7 bases, with 9 bases spanning the gap. The CDR3 runs 12 residues. Germline CDR1 and CDR2: MDHEN and SYDVKM. The full variable domain, rest sourced from reference TRBV28 and TRBJ2-7, is DVKVTQSSRYLVKRTGEKVFLECVQDMDHENMFWYRQDPGLGLRLIYFSYDVKMKEKGDIPEGYSVSREKKERFSLILESASTNQTSMYLCASSLGMREQYFGPGTRLTVT.

This clonotype was detected ten times or more. The V call is TRBV7-2, the J call TRBJ2-5; TRBD1 or TRBD2 may be the D gene (6 bases each). This CDR3 spans 16 amino acids. From germline, CDR1 is SGHTA and CDR2 FQGNSA. V was trimmed by 4 bases and J by 4 bases, leaving 19 bases between them. The CDR3 is CASSSYGGGIRETQYF. The CDR3 coding sequence is TGTGCCAGCAGCTCCTACGGAGGGGGAATTCGAGAGACCCAGTACTTC.